This T cell receptor beta chain was profiled in a study of a mutant IDH1 vaccine in newly diagnosed glioma. Study at large: Patients were given eight vaccinations, scheduled in weeks 1, 3, 5, 7, 11, 15, 19 and 23. In some groups vaccination began 4-6 weeks post-radiotherapy; others received it with temozolomide. Patients arrived already treated with radiotherapy, temozolomide, or both, most having had both.

About this clone: The antigen is unknown.

V shed 0 bases and J shed 6 bases, with 10 bases lying between them. The germline V gene has CDR1 SGHDT and CDR2 YYEEEE. The CDR3 sequence is 13 residues long. The time point was: week 11, during vaccination. Doses of 300 ug of mutant IDH1 20-mer peptide were given with topical imiquimod. Profiled with immunoSEQ multiplex PCR; TCRdb holds only in-frame clones, not every one. The data contain about 36,000 clones, 80% of them singletons. This chain uses TRBV5-6 with TRBJ2-7; D is perhaps TRBD2 (6 bases). This sequence originates from a woman between 25 and 40 years old with glioma. Some clones in this sample may be carry-over from other donors' samples. The sample here was peripheral blood mononuclear cells (PBMCs), taken from a glioma patient whose treatment included an IDH1 peptide vaccine. The CDR3 sequence is CASSLGGLPEQYF. The CDR3 DNA is TGTGCCAGCAGCTTGGGGGGACTCCCCGAGCAGTACTTC.